The T cell receptor beta chain under discussion was sequenced for a study of cytomegalovirus exposure and HLA in healthy donors. From germline, CDR1 is PRHDT and CDR2 FYEKMQ (reference sequence). The V gene end was trimmed by 0 bases and the J gene end by 5 bases; junction bases not matched to a gene: 2. There are 14 residues in the CDR3. TCRdb's table, derived via immunoSEQ multiplex PCR, lists solely in-frame clones and lacks some. The table has tens of thousands of clones, 85% to 90% seen once. The clonotype was recovered from a woman aged 18-29 years in good health and CMV-seropositive. The specimen sequenced was PBMCs. V is TRBV13 and J is TRBJ2-3; 7 nucleotides agree with TRBD1. CDR3 DNA sequence: TGTGCCAGCAGCTTAGGGGACAGGTTAGATACGCAGTATTTT. As protein: CASSLGDRLDTQYF.